This T cell receptor (beta chain) was retrieved from a study of CXCR3-negative and CXCR3-positive naive CD8 T cells. Naive CD8+ T cells were CD45RO-CCR7+CD27+CD95-. Study conclusions and caveats: Partial loss of CXCR3 expression followed cryopreservation; most assays used fresh PBMCs. TRBV-TRBJ usage was similar across naive CXCR3 subsets but distinct in memory cells.

UMI-tagged TRB cDNA libraries were built via 5' RACE. Each CDR3 protein gets one entry in TCRdb, which reprocessed the 5' RACE reads and gives no DNA. Here the sample table reports 43,000 or so distinct CDR3 sequences. The germline CDR1 and CDR2 sequences are MRHNA and SNTAGT. The CDR3 runs 14 residues. To note about this clonotype: Its antigen remains unidentified.

The specimen sequenced was naive CXCR3- CD8+ T cells from blood. Subset defined: CD45RO-CCR7+CD27+CD95- naive CD8+ T cells lacking CXCR3 (TNR3-). This chain joins TRBV6-4 and TRBJ2-1; the D call of TRBD1 rests on TCRdb alone, since no DNA is present to check it. This receptor was obtained from a human donor in good health. Some clones in this sample may be carry-over from other donors' samples. This CDR3 reads CASSEGQGADEQFF.